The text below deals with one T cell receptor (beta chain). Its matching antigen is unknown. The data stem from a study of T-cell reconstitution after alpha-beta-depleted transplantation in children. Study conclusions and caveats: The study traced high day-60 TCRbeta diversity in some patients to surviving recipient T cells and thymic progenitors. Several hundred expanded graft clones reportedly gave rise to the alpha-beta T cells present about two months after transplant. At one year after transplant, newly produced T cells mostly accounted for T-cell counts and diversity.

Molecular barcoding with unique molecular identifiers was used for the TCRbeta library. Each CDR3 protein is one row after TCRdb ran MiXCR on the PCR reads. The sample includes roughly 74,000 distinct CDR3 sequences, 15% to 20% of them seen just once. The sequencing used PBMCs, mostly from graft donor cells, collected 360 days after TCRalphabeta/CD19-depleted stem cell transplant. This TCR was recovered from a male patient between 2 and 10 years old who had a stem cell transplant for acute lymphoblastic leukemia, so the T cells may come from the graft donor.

In DNA, the CDR3 is TGTGCCAGCACAATGACGGCGACGACTAGGGTCTACGAGCAGTACTTC. Residues: CASTMTATTRVYEQYF. The V call is TRBV6-1, the J call TRBJ2-7; D possibly corresponds to TRBD2 (6 bases). The CDR3 consists of 16 residues. Trimming left V 7 bases short and J 3 bases short, with 22 bases between. Germline V gives CDR1 MNHNS, CDR2 SASEGT.